This TCR beta chain derives from a study of monozygotic twins with inflammatory bowel disease. TCR libraries were prepared from 3,500 to 4,000 ng total RNA each. Samples each yielded cDNA through eight separate reactions. TCRdb re-analyzed the 5' RACE reads; it lists each CDR3 protein once, without DNA. The listing contains a few hundred thousand distinct CDR3 sequences. Per germline, CDR1 MGHRA and CDR2 YSYEKL. The CDR3 sequence is 14 residues long. The specimen sequenced was blood. The source is a human donor with ulcerative colitis or Crohn's disease, or a healthy co-twin of an affected twin (not recorded which). The chain combines TRBV4-1 with TRBJ2-7; TCRdb's D gene call, TRBD1, goes unchecked for lack of DNA. CDR3 amino acids: CASRLWDGTYEQYF.